This T cell receptor (beta chain) was identified in a study of blood T cell repertoires in COVID-19. Study information: The United States, Italy and Spain were the sources of the acute and convalescent COVID-19 samples. T cells, B-cell-depleted T cells, or PBMCs supplied cDNA or gDNA.

As originally analysed: Estimation of nucleated cell counts relied on the amplification of reference gene primers. Repertoires were generated with immunoSEQ multiplex PCR, while TCRdb's copy carries only in-frame clones and drops some. D and trimming come from the DNA, and the V and J calls and clone size come from that table. The sample has about 61,000 clones; around 90% are singletons. This CDR3 is built from 15 residues. CDR1 is SNHLY, CDR2 FYNNEI, per germline. Losses at the gene ends were 2 bases for V and 6 bases for J; bases not matched to a gene: 5. This sequence joins TRBV2 and TRBJ2-3, with 10 bases fitting TRBD2. Sequenced sample: peripheral blood. The clonotype originates from a woman aged 80 or over with active COVID-19. The CDR3 nucleotides read TGTGCCAGCAGTGAATTCGCTAGCGGGGGTGATACGCAGTATTTT. Residues: CASSEFASGGDTQYF.